The 22 T cell receptor beta chains below all came from one sample that was sequenced in a study of blood T cell repertoires in COVID-19. Sequenced by immunoSEQ multiplex PCR; TCRdb stores in-frame clones only, minus some. The sample lists over 200,000 clones; just over 85% were seen once. The sequencing sample was made of PBMCs or T cells enriched from blood (not recorded which). The receptors shown here come from a man younger than 30 who had recovered from COVID-19.

The sample holds a few counts of this clone. This chain links TRBV7-6 with TRBJ1-1; the D is unclear. CDR3 length equals 15 residues. The V gene's germline CDR1 is SGHVS and CDR2 FNYEAQ. V lost 4 bases to trimming and J lost 4 bases, with 16 bases between them. CDR3 bases: TGTGCCAGCAGCTCCTCTAGGAGGGCGGGCACTGAAGCTTTCTTT. Amino acid sequence: CASSSSRRAGTEAFF.

The V call is TRBV5-1, the J call TRBJ2-5; 8 bases are shared with TRBD1. Trimming removed 2 bases from V and 3 bases from J; junction bases left unmatched: 3. CDR1 and CDR2 (germline): SGHRS, YFSETQ. The CDR3 covers 14 residues. The CDR3: CASSFRDRKETQYF. The CDR3 DNA reads as TGCGCCAGCAGCTTCCGGGACAGGAAAGAGACCCAGTACTTC.

The chain couples TRBV24-1 to TRBJ2-7, with TRBD2 matching over 8 bases. CDR1 is KGHDR and CDR2 is SFDVKD in the germline V gene. The V segment lost 7 bases and the J segment 1 base; nucleotides outside the gene matches: 5. The CDR3 sequence is 14 residues long. This chain's CDR3 is CATRGGGKSYEQYF. CDR3 DNA sequence: TGTGCCACCAGGGGCGGGGGGAAGTCCTACGAGCAGTACTTC.

This clone occurred a few times. This chain connects TRBV19 to TRBJ1-5; D possibly corresponds to TRBD1 (5 bases). This CDR3 has 15 amino acids. Trimming cost V 8 bases and J 1 base, with 15 bases left between them. Germline CDR1 reads LNHDA; CDR2 reads SQIVND (reference sequence). CDR3 DNA: TGTGCCAGTTCGATGGGGCAGGAAAGCAATCAGCCCCAGCATTTT. Translated: CASSMGQESNQPQHF.

The gene calls are TRBV5-6 and TRBJ1-5; 10 nucleotides line up with TRBD1. The junction had 3 bases not matched to a gene; V was cut back by 0 bases and J by 3 bases. The CDR3 is 16 residues long. The germline V gene has CDR1 SGHDT and CDR2 YYEEEE. The CDR3 bases are TGTGCCAGCAGCTTGGCCGGGACAGGGGACAATCAGCCCCAGCATTTT. Its translation: CASSLAGTGDNQPQHF.

This CDR3 is CAWIQGQGMDYGYTF. DNA for the CDR3: TGTGCCTGGATCCAGGGACAGGGAATGGACTATGGCTACACCTTC. The rearrangement joins TRBV30 to TRBJ1-2, with TRBD1 identical over 9 bases. Trimming at V came to 4 bases and at J to 3 bases, leaving 9 bases not matched to a gene. This CDR3 has 15 residues. Germline assignment: CDR1 GTSNPN and CDR2 SVGIG (reference sequence).

The chain links TRBV7-3 to TRBJ2-3; maybe TRBD1 (5 bases). Germline values: CDR1 SGHTA, CDR2 FQGTGA. The V gene lost 3 bases and the J gene lost 4 bases, with 5 bases spanning the gap. There are 12 residues in the CDR3. CDR3 residues: CASSLGPDTQYF. The CDR3 DNA follows: TGTGCCAGCAGCTTGGGGCCAGATACGCAGTATTTT.

This sequence joins TRBV6-5 and TRBJ1-3; D is possibly TRBD1 (6 bases). The CDR3 is 14 residues long. Germline V gene lookup returns CDR1 MNHEY and CDR2 SVGAGI. Trimming shortened V by 6 bases and J by 4 bases, and 13 bases separated the two germline ends. CDR3 sequence: CASRPGARGNTIYF. For the CDR3, the DNA is TGTGCCAGCAGGCCAGGGGCGCGGGGAAACACCATATATTTT.

The chain uses TRBV7-9 and TRBJ1-3; no clear D gene. Germline V gives CDR1 SEHNR, CDR2 FQNEAQ (reference sequence). This CDR3 spans 15 amino acids. V was shortened by 1 base and J by 0 bases, with 7 bases between the two germline ends. CDR3 nucleotides: TGTGCCAGCAGCTTAGAATCCATCTCTGGAAACACCATATATTTT. As protein: CASSLESISGNTIYF. Full variable domain (outside the CDR3, taken from reference TRBV7-9 and TRBJ1-3): DTGVSQNPRHKITKRGQNVTFRCDPISEHNRLYWYRQTLGQGPEFLTYFQNEAQLEKSRLLSDRFSAERPKGSFSTLEIQRTEQGDSAMYLCASSLESISGNTIYFGEGSWLTVV.

CDR3 nucleotides: TGTGCCAGCAGCACCTTGCCGGGCTCCTACGAGCAGTACTTC. Translation: CASSTLPGSYEQYF. V is TRBV7-2 and J is TRBJ2-7; no definite D call. Germline V gene sequence: CDR1 SGHTA, CDR2 FQGNSA. The CDR3 totals 14 residues. Trimming cost V 5 bases and J 0 bases, with 11 bases left between them. Full variable domain (outside the CDR3, taken from reference TRBV7-2 and TRBJ2-7): GAGVSQSPSNKVTEKGKDVELRCDPISGHTALYWYRQSLGQGLEFLIYFQGNSAPDKSGLPSDRFSAERTGGSVSTLTIQRTQQEDSAVYLCASSTLPGSYEQYFGPGTRLTVT.

The chain has TRBV20-1 and TRBJ2-1; TRBD1 matches 7 bases. V shed 6 bases, J shed 9 bases, and the junction held 2 bases outside the gene matches. This CDR3 spans 10 amino acids. Germline V gene lookup returns CDR1 DFQATT and CDR2 SNEGSKA (reference sequence). The CDR3 DNA sequence: TGCAGTGCCGACAGGGTTGAGCAGTTCTTC. Its protein is CSADRVEQFF.

The J gene is TRBJ2-5, the V gene TRBV5-6, with TRBD2 as a possible D gene (6 bases). The CDR3 is 15 residues long. Germline V lookup: CDR1 SGHDT, CDR2 YYEEEE. Trimming pared 2 bases from V and 1 base from J, leaving 12 bases between. CDR3 sequence: CASSLLGGAQETQYF. CDR3 nucleotide sequence: TGTGCCAGCAGCTTACTCGGGGGTGCCCAAGAGACCCAGTACTTC.

This clone was seen more than once but under ten times. J is TRBJ1-1 and V is TRBV15; 7 nucleotides match TRBD1. Germline trimming cut 5 bases from V and 1 base from J; bases unmatched to any gene: 10. Germline CDR1 is LNHNV and CDR2 is YYDKDF (reference sequence). The CDR3 loop spans 16 amino acids. Here the CDR3 DNA reads TGTGCCACCAGCGCACGACAGGGCCTGGGGAACACTGAAGCTTTCTTT. Its protein is CATSARQGLGNTEAFF. Together with reference TRBV15 and TRBJ1-1, the CDR3 gives the full variable domain: DAMVIQNPRYQVTQFGKPVTLSCSQTLNHNVMYWYQQKSSQAPKLLFHYYDKDFNNEADTPDNFQSRRPNTSFCFLDIRSPGLGDTAMYLCATSARQGLGNTEAFFGQGTRLTVV.

This clone appeared a single time. This chain links TRBV13 with TRBJ1-1; D is unresolved. Germline CDR1 PRHDT, CDR2 FYEKMQ (reference sequence). With 0 bases removed from V and 1 base from J, the gap between germline ends came to 6 bases. CDR3 length: 14 residues. The chain's CDR3 is CASSLGPGNTEAFF. In DNA form, the CDR3 reads TGTGCCAGCAGCTTAGGTCCCGGGAACACTGAAGCTTTCTTT.

The chain carries TRBV19 and TRBJ1-2; 7 bases map to TRBD1. The CDR3 spans 12 residues. Germline trimming cut 11 bases from V and 2 bases from J; bases unmatched to any gene: 5. Germline CDR1 and CDR2: LNHDA and SQIVND (reference sequence). The CDR3 sequence: CASGQKNYGYTF. Written as DNA, the CDR3 is TGTGCCTCGGGACAGAAGAACTATGGCTACACCTTC. The full variable domain, its missing parts supplied by reference TRBV19 and TRBJ1-2, is DGGITQSPKYLFRKEGQNVTLSCEQNLNHDAMYWYRQDPGQGLRLIYYSQIVNDFQKGDIAEGYSVSREKKESFPLTVTSAQKNPTAFYLCASGQKNYGYTFGSGTRLTVV.

J is TRBJ2-2 and V is TRBV4-2, with D possibly matching TRBD2 (5 bases). The germline gives CDR1 LGHNA, CDR2 YNFKEQ. The CDR3 sequence is 16 residues long. V was shortened by 0 bases and J by 3 bases, with 11 bases between the two germline ends. The CDR3 DNA sequence: TGTGCCAGCAGCCAAGAACAGAGGGAGTACACCGGGGAGCTGTTTTTT. Its translation is CASSQEQREYTGELFF.

This chain uses TRBV19 with TRBJ1-5; D ambiguous. V was clipped by 5 bases and J by 2 bases, with 13 bases between them. CDR1 LNHDA and CDR2 SQIVND come from the germline V gene (reference sequence). The length of the CDR3 is 15 residues. CDR3 DNA: TGTGCCAGTAGTCCCGACATGGATCGCAATCAGCCCCAGCATTTT. Its translation is CASSPDMDRNQPQHF.

Comment on this clone: The junction does not match germline at one end; this may be a read error. The chain carries TRBV28 and TRBJ2-7; D possibly corresponds to TRBD2 (5 bases). Germline CDR1 MDHEN, CDR2 SYDVKM. The CDR3 length is 14 residues. The CDR3 protein is CANSLESGSYEQYF. CDR3 nucleotides: TGTGCCAACAGTTTAGAAAGCGGTTCCTACGAGCAGTACTTC.

The V and J genes are TRBV5-1 and TRBJ2-7; 8 positions match TRBD1. The ends lost 5 bases at V and 3 bases at J; junction bases unmatched: 4. The CDR3 consists of 13 residues. Germline assignment: CDR1 SGHRS and CDR2 YFSETQ. CDR3 region: CASRKGQVYEQYF. CDR3 DNA: TGCGCCAGCAGAAAGGGACAGGTCTACGAGCAGTACTTC.

The V and J genes are TRBV10-3 and TRBJ2-7; 9 nucleotides align to TRBD1. J lost 3 bases, V lost 7 bases, and 7 bases had no gene match. In germline, CDR1 is ENHRY, CDR2 SYGVKD. This CDR3 is 14 amino acids long. The chain's CDR3 is CAITSGTGIYEQYF. CDR3 nucleotide sequence: TGTGCCATCACCAGCGGGACAGGGATCTACGAGCAGTACTTC.

The genes are TRBV25-1 and TRBJ2-5, with 7 nucleotides matching TRBD1. The trim removed 6 bases at V and 3 bases at J, leaving 4 bases unmatched. The germline V gene encodes CDR1 MGHDK and CDR2 SYGVNS. This CDR3 spans 13 amino acids. The CDR3 DNA follows: TGTGCCAGCAGGCACACAGGGGAAGAGACCCAGTACTTC. Amino acids: CASRHTGEETQYF.

About this clone itself: A junction boundary mismatches the germline segment, possibly from a read error. The chain combines TRBV27 with TRBJ2-7; D is ambiguous. Germline V gene lookup returns CDR1 MNHEY and CDR2 SMNVEV (reference sequence). The CDR3 is made up of 15 amino acids. The CDR3 region has the DNA TGTGCCAGCGGTTTAGACGGCGGAGAGACCTACGAGCAGTACTTC. Protein: CASGLDGGETYEQYF.